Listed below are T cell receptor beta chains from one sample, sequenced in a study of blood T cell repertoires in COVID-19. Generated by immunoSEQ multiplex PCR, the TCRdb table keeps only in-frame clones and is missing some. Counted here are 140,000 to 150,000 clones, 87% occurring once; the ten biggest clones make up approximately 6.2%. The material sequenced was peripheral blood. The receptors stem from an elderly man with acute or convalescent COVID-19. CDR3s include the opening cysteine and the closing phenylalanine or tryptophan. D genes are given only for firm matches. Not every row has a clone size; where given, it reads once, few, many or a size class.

cdr3_aa: CASSLWLDEQFF; cdr3_nt: TGTGCCAGCAGTTTGTGGCTGGATGAGCAGTTCTTC; clone_size: few; v_call: TRBV28; j_call: TRBJ2-1; d_call: NA
cdr3_aa: CASSEGAGVYGYTF; cdr3_nt: TGTGCCAGCAGTGAGGGGGCAGGGGTCTATGGCTACACCTTC; clone_size: NA; v_call: TRBV6-1; j_call: TRBJ1-2; d_call: NA
cdr3_aa: CASSARLAGVVDTQYF; cdr3_nt: TGCGCCAGCAGCGCCAGACTAGCGGGAGTTGTAGATACGCAGTATTTT; clone_size: NA; v_call: TRBV5-1; j_call: TRBJ2-3; d_call: TRBD2
cdr3_aa: CASSPSQRQGYEQYF; cdr3_nt: TGTGCCAGCAGCCCCAGTCAGAGACAGGGTTACGAGCAGTACTTC; clone_size: NA; v_call: TRBV27; j_call: TRBJ2-7; d_call: TRBD1
cdr3_aa: CSASVRGSSEQYF; cdr3_nt: TGCAGTGCTAGTGTCAGGGGCTCGAGCGAGCAGTACTTC; clone_size: NA; v_call: TRBV20-1; j_call: TRBJ2-7; d_call: NA
cdr3_aa: CASSGGTADQETQYF; cdr3_nt: TGTGCCAGCAGCGGCGGGACAGCTGACCAAGAGACCCAGTACTTC; clone_size: NA; v_call: TRBV9; j_call: TRBJ2-5; d_call: NA
cdr3_aa: CASSSPGLAGLETQYF; cdr3_nt: TGTGCCAGCAGCTCGCCGGGACTAGCGGGATTAGAGACCCAGTACTTC; clone_size: NA; v_call: TRBV7-2; j_call: TRBJ2-5; d_call: TRBD2
cdr3_aa: CASSLRMGGGSQETQYF; cdr3_nt: TGTGCCAGCAGCTTACGAATGGGGGGAGGATCCCAAGAGACCCAGTACTTC; clone_size: NA; v_call: TRBV13; j_call: TRBJ2-5; d_call: NA
cdr3_aa: CASSLGSSNTEAFF; cdr3_nt: TGTGCCAGCAGCTTAGGGTCCAGTAACACTGAAGCTTTCTTT; clone_size: NA; v_call: TRBV7-2; j_call: TRBJ1-1; d_call: NA
cdr3_aa: CASSLGQGAIYNSPLHF; cdr3_nt: TGCGCCAGCAGCTTGGGACAGGGGGCCATCTATAATTCACCCCTCCACTTT; clone_size: NA; v_call: TRBV5-1; j_call: TRBJ1-6; d_call: TRBD1
cdr3_aa: CASSLDLQTGLQHSYEQYF; cdr3_nt: TGTGCCAGCAGCTTAGATCTCCAGACAGGGCTCCAGCACTCCTACGAGCAGTACTTC; clone_size: NA; v_call: TRBV11-2; j_call: TRBJ2-7; d_call: TRBD1
cdr3_aa: CASSYTGQGPQHF; cdr3_nt: TGTGCCAGTAGTTACACTGGACAGGGCCCCCAGCATTTT; clone_size: NA; v_call: TRBV19; j_call: TRBJ1-5; d_call: TRBD1
cdr3_aa: CASQKLAPYNEQFF; cdr3_nt: TGTGCCAGCCAAAAACTAGCCCCCTACAATGAGCAGTTCTTC; clone_size: NA; v_call: TRBV28; j_call: TRBJ2-1; d_call: NA
cdr3_aa: CASSSGTGGNTIYF; cdr3_nt: TGCGCCAGCAGTTCCGGGACAGGTGGAAACACCATATATTTT; clone_size: NA; v_call: TRBV5-1; j_call: TRBJ1-3; d_call: TRBD1
cdr3_aa: CASSLIRGEKAYNEQFF; cdr3_nt: TGTGCCAGCAGCTTAATACGCGGGGAAAAGGCCTACAATGAGCAGTTCTTC; clone_size: NA; v_call: TRBV11-2; j_call: TRBJ2-1; d_call: NA
cdr3_aa: CASSPPDRRQETQYF; cdr3_nt: TGTGCCAGCTCACCACCGGACAGGCGCCAAGAGACCCAGTACTTC; clone_size: NA; v_call: TRBV18; j_call: TRBJ2-5; d_call: TRBD1
cdr3_aa: CASSLGGRGYTF; cdr3_nt: TGTGCCAGCAGTTTAGGCGGCCGGGGCTACACCTTC; clone_size: NA; v_call: TRBV28; j_call: TRBJ1-2; d_call: NA
cdr3_aa: CASSGGATGELFF; cdr3_nt: TGTGCCAGCTCAGGGGGCGCGACCGGGGAGCTGTTTTTT; clone_size: NA; v_call: TRBV2; j_call: TRBJ2-2; d_call: TRBD1
cdr3_aa: CASSSQTGFGRDEQYF; cdr3_nt: TGTGCCAGCAGCTCCCAAACAGGGTTTGGTAGGGACGAGCAGTACTTC; clone_size: NA; v_call: TRBV7-2; j_call: TRBJ2-7; d_call: NA
cdr3_aa: CASRLAGGPSNEQFF; cdr3_nt: TGTGCCAGTAGACTAGCGGGAGGGCCTAGCAATGAGCAGTTCTTC; clone_size: NA; v_call: TRBV19; j_call: TRBJ2-1; d_call: TRBD2
cdr3_aa: CASSGAFGSGGYEQYF; cdr3_nt: TGCGCCAGCAGCGGGGCGTTCGGCTCCGGGGGGTACGAGCAGTACTTC; clone_size: NA; v_call: TRBV5-1; j_call: TRBJ2-7; d_call: TRBD2
cdr3_aa: CASSQTPGQGAYEQYF; cdr3_nt: TGCGCCAGCAGCCAAACACCGGGACAGGGGGCCTACGAGCAGTACTTC; clone_size: NA; v_call: TRBV4-1; j_call: TRBJ2-7; d_call: TRBD1
cdr3_aa: CASSSSTGQTFYGYTF; cdr3_nt: TGTGCCAGCAGCTCATCTACGGGACAAACCTTCTATGGCTACACCTTC; clone_size: few; v_call: TRBV7-9; j_call: TRBJ1-2; d_call: NA
cdr3_aa: CASSPSGRGKDTEAFF; cdr3_nt: TGTGCCAGCAGCCCATCCGGCCGAGGGAAGGACACTGAAGCTTTCTTT; clone_size: NA; v_call: TRBV9; j_call: TRBJ1-1; d_call: NA
cdr3_aa: CATQQQGNYGYTF; cdr3_nt: TGTGCCACCCAACAACAGGGGAACTATGGCTACACCTTC; clone_size: NA; v_call: TRBV24-1; j_call: TRBJ1-2; d_call: TRBD1